The present T cell receptor beta chain was sequenced within a study of follicular helper T cells after annual influenza vaccination. Time point specified: 2015-2016 season, pre-vaccination. Measured with immunoSEQ multiplex PCR; TCRdb has only the in-frame clones, and not every one. The sample includes thousands of clones, about 90% of them seen just once. After removal of 4 bases from V and 3 bases from J, the junction contained 6 bases not matched to a gene. CDR3 length: 15 residues. The germline gives CDR1 SGHDT, CDR2 YYEEEE. The rearrangement links TRBV5-6 to TRBJ1-1, with 10 nucleotides matching TRBD1. The TCR comes from an adult who received the influenza vaccine. Source: CXCR5+ CD38- circulating T follicular helper cells from blood, taken on the day of influenza vaccination. Described subset: circulating Tfh, non-naive CD4+CXCR5+PD-1+ (ICOS+CD38+ or ICOS-CD38-). CDR3: CASSMTGTGDTEAFF. The CDR3 DNA sequence: TGTGCCAGCAGCATGACCGGGACAGGGGACACTGAAGCTTTCTTT.